These 23 T cell receptor beta chains came from one sample sequenced in a study of radiation and T cells in renal cell carcinoma. Using immunoSEQ multiplex PCR, the repertoire was profiled, and TCRdb retains in-frame clones only, with some absent. Here the sample spans approximately 110,000 clones, roughly four fifths being singletons. Regarding time point: baseline pretreatment blood. Treatment specified: 15 Gy SBRT to primary tumor, nephrectomy 4 weeks later. The starting material was blood, obtained from a patient whose treatment included radiotherapy and nephrectomy. Receptors were obtained from an older woman with renal cell carcinoma.

The chain employs TRBV2 and TRBJ2-5; D perhaps matches TRBD2 (6 bases). The V and J ends lost 7 bases and 2 bases respectively, with 11 bases between them. Germline assignment: CDR1 SNHLY and CDR2 FYNNEI. The CDR3 spans 13 residues. CDR3 in DNA: TGTGCCAGCACTGTGGGACTTCAAGAGACCCAGTACTTC. Translation: CASTVGLQETQYF.

This clone was recorded at least ten times. The genes are TRBV5-1 and TRBJ1-2, with D possibly being TRBD1 (5 bases). Germline V gene sequence: CDR1 SGHRS, CDR2 YFSETQ. This CDR3 has 18 residues. V shed 0 bases and J shed 0 bases, with 18 bases lying between them. CDR3 region: CASSLGPPGRTTNYGYTF. The CDR3 coding sequence is TGCGCCAGCAGCTTGGGTCCCCCTGGACGGACAACTAACTATGGCTACACCTTC.

This chain connects TRBV19 to TRBJ1-2; the match to TRBD1 covers 8 bases. The J segment lost 1 base and the V segment lost 8 bases, leaving 3 bases of the junction unmatched. Germline assignment: CDR1 LNHDA and CDR2 SQIVND (reference sequence). The CDR3 is 13 residues long. The CDR3 region is CASSGQDNYGYTF. In DNA form, the CDR3 reads TGTGCCAGTTCGGGACAGGATAACTATGGCTACACCTTC.

This chain uses TRBV27 with TRBJ2-2, with 12 positions matching TRBD1. The J segment lost 6 bases and the V segment lost 5 bases, leaving 4 bases of the junction unmatched. The CDR3 has 15 amino acids. CDR1 and CDR2 from the germline V gene are MNHEY and SMNVEV (reference sequence). The CDR3 sequence is CASSLGQGAPGELFF. The CDR3 coding sequence is TGTGCCAGCAGTCTGGGACAGGGGGCGCCCGGGGAGCTGTTTTTT.

The J gene is TRBJ1-3, the V gene TRBV6-1; maybe TRBD1 (5 bases). V was cut by 5 bases and J by 0 bases, with 11 bases left in between. This CDR3 is built from 15 residues. CDR1 is MNHNS, CDR2 SASEGT, per germline. This CDR3 is CASSRRGGSGNTIYF. The CDR3 DNA reads TGTGCCAGCAGTAGACGGGGGGGCTCTGGAAACACCATATATTTT.

V and J are TRBV6-6 and TRBJ2-2; no clear D gene. CDR1 MNHNY and CDR2 SVGAGI come from the germline V gene (reference sequence). The CDR3 is 14 residues long. V shed 4 bases and J shed 6 bases, with 12 bases lying between them. The CDR3 DNA reads as TGTGCCAGCAGTTTCGGCCAGGCCCCCGGGGAGCTGTTTTTT. Protein: CASSFGQAPGELFF.

This rearrangement joins TRBV14 to TRBJ1-2, with unresolved D. The CDR3 is made up of 15 amino acids. V lost 1 base to trimming and J lost 0 bases, with 9 bases between them. CDR1 is SGHDN, CDR2 FVKESK, per germline. The CDR3 here is CASSQVHRSNYGYTF. CDR3 bases: TGTGCCAGCAGCCAAGTACACAGATCTAACTATGGCTACACCTTC.

This clone was picked up a small number of times. The chain recombines TRBV5-1 with TRBJ2-1, with a possible D match to TRBD1 (8 bases). CDR3 length equals 16 residues. The V gene lost 4 bases and the J gene lost 6 bases, with 20 bases spanning the gap. Germline-derived CDR1 and CDR2 are SGHRS and YFSETQ. The CDR3, as DNA: TGCGCCAGCAGCCTGGCTGGACAGGGCGGGGGCAATGAGCAGTTCTTC. This translates into CASSLAGQGGGNEQFF.

This clone was seen a handful of times. The chain couples TRBV7-3 to TRBJ1-1; D unresolved. The germline V gene has CDR1 SGHTA and CDR2 FQGTGA. The CDR3 contains 13 residues. Between the trimmed V and J ends, which lost 4 bases and 0 bases, there was a span of 6 bases. This chain's CDR3 is CASSSTVNTEAFF. In DNA form, the CDR3 reads TGTGCCAGCAGCTCGACGGTGAACACTGAAGCTTTCTTT.

In this sample, this clone turned up once. The chain joins TRBV4-1 to TRBJ1-4, with D maybe TRBD1 (5 bases). The ends were cut back, 4 bases at V and 6 bases at J, with 15 bases in the middle. CDR3 size: 15 residues. CDR1 is MGHRA, CDR2 YSYEKL, per germline. CDR3: CASSRSPGGDEKLFF. In nucleotides, the CDR3 is TGCGCCAGCAGCCGTTCTCCGGGGGGAGATGAAAAACTGTTTTTT.

The chain uses TRBV7-3 and TRBJ1-1; no firm D call. CDR3 length: 13 residues. V was cut by 3 bases and J by 2 bases, with 7 bases left in between. Looked up from germline, CDR1 is SGHTA and CDR2 is FQGTGA. The CDR3 here is CASSFEGNTEAFF. The CDR3 DNA follows: TGTGCCAGCAGCTTTGAGGGAAACACTGAAGCTTTCTTT.

This chain connects TRBV6-4 to TRBJ1-1; D is undetermined. The germline CDR1 and CDR2 sequences are MRHNA and SNTAGT. CDR3 length: 14 residues. Deletions cut 2 bases from V and 3 bases from J, with 10 bases between. CDR3 amino acids: CASSDGPGDTEAFF. In DNA, the CDR3 is TGTGCCAGCAGTGACGGACCCGGCGACACTGAAGCTTTCTTT.

The chain recombines TRBV4-1 with TRBJ1-1; D gene unclear. This CDR3 has 13 residues. The germline CDR1 and CDR2 sequences are MGHRA and YSYEKL. Between the trimmed V and J ends, which lost 3 bases and 6 bases, there was a span of 11 bases. In DNA, the CDR3 is TGCGCCAGCAGCCAGCGACCACCGCCTGAAGCTTTCTTT. Protein: CASSQRPPPEAFF.

The chain recombines TRBV29-1 with TRBJ1-1; 9 bases align to TRBD1. CDR3 size: 13 residues. Losses at the gene ends were 7 bases for V and 1 base for J; bases not matched to a gene: 4. Germline CDR1 and CDR2: SQVTM and ANQGSEA. The CDR3 region has the DNA TGCAGCGCCCGACAGGGGGGGAACACTGAAGCTTTCTTT. Its translation: CSARQGGNTEAFF.

This clone was detected a few times. Other nucleotide sequences from this sample produce the same CDR3. The chain is built from TRBV11-3 and TRBJ1-1; D gene ambiguous. Trimming pared 0 bases from V and 0 bases from J, leaving 2 bases between. This CDR3 is built from 13 residues. Germline V gene sequence: CDR1 SGHNT, CDR2 YENEEA. The CDR3 sequence is CASSLDMNTEAFF. CDR3 coding DNA: TGTGCCAGCAGCTTAGACATGAACACTGAAGCTTTCTTT.

Only one count was recorded for this clone. The genes are TRBV19 and TRBJ2-6, with 9 bases fitting TRBD1. Germline loops: CDR1 LNHDA, CDR2 SQIVND (reference sequence). CDR3 length: 18 residues. The trim removed 6 bases at V and 2 bases at J, leaving 11 bases unmatched. The CDR3 loop reads CASSQRPGQGTGANVLTF. The DNA for the CDR3 is TGTGCCAGTAGCCAGCGGCCCGGACAGGGGACTGGGGCCAACGTCCTGACTTTC.

The V and J genes are TRBV11-2 and TRBJ2-5; D possibly corresponds to TRBD1 (5 bases). CDR3 length: 14 residues. V was cut by 1 base and J by 5 bases, with 11 bases left in between. Germline CDR1 and CDR2: SGHAT and FQNNGV. The CDR3 bases are TGTGCCAGCAGCTTAGTTCGCACAGGCGAGACCCAGTACTTC. This translates into CASSLVRTGETQYF.

The CDR3, as DNA: TGTGCCAGCAGCTTAGCGCGGGGCACCAGCTCTGGGGCCAACGTCCTGACTTTC. This sequence encodes CASSLARGTSSGANVLTF. The chain is built from TRBV7-9 and TRBJ2-6, with D possibly being TRBD2 (6 bases). V shed 0 bases and J shed 0 bases, with 12 bases lying between them. The CDR3 consists of 18 residues. Germline V gene lookup returns CDR1 SEHNR and CDR2 FQNEAQ (reference sequence).

The chain has TRBV10-1 and TRBJ2-1; weak D call: TRBD1 (5 bases). The CDR3 spans 15 residues. V was cut by 4 bases and J by 0 bases, with 10 bases left in between. Germline CDR1 is WNHNN and CDR2 is SYGVQD (reference sequence). In DNA form, the CDR3 reads TGCGCCAGCAGTGGACAGCCGAGCTCCTACAATGAGCAGTTCTTC. Encoded protein: CASSGQPSSYNEQFF.

V is TRBV28 and J is TRBJ2-1, with 9 bases lining up with TRBD1. Germline V lookup: CDR1 MDHEN, CDR2 SYDVKM. The CDR3 extends over 17 amino acids. V trimming: 6 bases; J trimming: 6 bases; junction bases outside the gene matches: 15. The CDR3 here is CASSRDRVMVNSNEQFF. DNA of the CDR3: TGTGCCAGCAGCCGGGACAGGGTAATGGTGAACTCCAATGAGCAGTTCTTC.

This chain links TRBV5-1 with TRBJ1-2, with TRBD1 matching 8 bases. The CDR3 loop spans 14 amino acids. Germline-derived CDR1 and CDR2 are SGHRS and YFSETQ. J was trimmed by 0 bases and V by 4 bases; bases with no gene match: 2. The CDR3 is CASSVGQANYGYTF. CDR3 bases: TGCGCCAGCAGCGTGGGACAGGCTAACTATGGCTACACCTTC. The variable domain in full, with the rest retrieved from reference TRBV5-1 and TRBJ1-2, is KAGVTQTPRYLIKTRGQQVTLSCSPISGHRSVSWYQQTPGQGLQFLFEYFSETQRNKGNFPGRFSGRQFSNSRSEMNVSTLELGDSALYLCASSVGQANYGYTFGSGTRLTVV.

The chain combines TRBV5-8 with TRBJ1-2; 9 nucleotides agree with TRBD1. This CDR3 contains 14 residues. Germline V gene lookup returns CDR1 SGHTS and CDR2 YDEGEE. The junction had 6 bases not matched to a gene; V was cut back by 4 bases and J by 5 bases. The CDR3 sequence is CASSSGTGFYGYTF. For the CDR3, the DNA is TGTGCCAGCAGCAGTGGGACAGGGTTTTATGGCTACACCTTC.

The gene calls are TRBV19 and TRBJ1-1; a possible D gene is TRBD1 (5 bases). The CDR3 runs 15 residues. Trimming stripped 4 bases from V and 4 bases from J, with 16 bases between. Germline CDR1 reads LNHDA; CDR2 reads SQIVND (reference sequence). CDR3 sequence: CASSTGKAGRTEAFF. As DNA, the CDR3 is TGTGCCAGTAGTACCGGGAAGGCAGGGCGCACTGAAGCTTTCTTT.